These T cell receptor beta chains were read from a single sample in a study of shared clonotypes between healthy human individuals. Repertoires were generated with immunoSEQ multiplex PCR, while TCRdb's copy carries only in-frame clones and drops some. Counted here are around 2.1 million clones, about 93% occurring once; the ten biggest clones make up under 2%. Sequencing used naive CD8+ T cells from PBMCs. Receptors originate from a man younger than 30 in good health. Some clones in this sample may be carry-over from other donors' samples. Both conserved end residues are part of each CDR3. D genes are given only for firm matches. Clone size is shown for a subset of rows, as once, few, many or a class of expanded clone.

j_gene: TRBJ2-2; abundance: .; v_gene: TRBV27; d_gene: TRBD2; CDR3aa: CASSLWGGRANTGELFF; CDR3nt: TGTGCCAGCAGTTTATGGGGCGGGAGGGCGAACACCGGGGAGCTGTTTTTT
j_gene: TRBJ2-1; abundance: .; v_gene: TRBV14; d_gene: .; CDR3aa: CASSQETSRYNEQFF; CDR3nt: TGTGCCAGCAGCCAAGAAACTAGCAGATACAATGAGCAGTTCTTC
j_gene: TRBJ2-3; abundance: .; v_gene: TRBV9; d_gene: .; CDR3aa: CASSEGGRSTDTQYF; CDR3nt: TGTGCCAGCAGCGAAGGGGGTCGGAGCACAGATACGCAGTATTTT
j_gene: TRBJ2-7; abundance: .; v_gene: TRBV27; d_gene: .; CDR3aa: CASSLVGSSYEQYF; CDR3nt: TGTGCCAGCAGTTTAGTGGGTTCCTCCTACGAGCAGTACTTC
j_gene: TRBJ2-1; abundance: few; v_gene: TRBV27; d_gene: .; CDR3aa: CASSWRSYNEQFF; CDR3nt: TGTGCCAGCTCTTGGCGGTCGTACAATGAGCAGTTCTTC
j_gene: TRBJ2-2; abundance: .; v_gene: TRBV7-9; d_gene: .; CDR3aa: CASSLVQGNTGELFF; CDR3nt: TGTGCCAGCAGCTTAGTACAGGGGAACACCGGGGAGCTGTTTTTT
j_gene: TRBJ2-7; abundance: .; v_gene: TRBV7-9; d_gene: TRBD1; CDR3aa: CASRPGQVYEQYF; CDR3nt: TGTGCCAGCAGACCGGGACAGGTCTACGAGCAGTACTTC
j_gene: TRBJ2-7; abundance: .; v_gene: TRBV9; d_gene: .; CDR3aa: CASSGGLGSSYEQYF; CDR3nt: TGTGCCAGCAGTGGGGGATTGGGGAGCTCCTACGAGCAGTACTTC
j_gene: TRBJ1-2; abundance: .; v_gene: TRBV29-1; d_gene: TRBD1; CDR3aa: CSVGTGDGYTF; CDR3nt: TGCAGCGTCGGGACAGGGGATGGCTACACCTTC
j_gene: TRBJ2-3; abundance: .; v_gene: TRBV10-3; d_gene: TRBD2; CDR3aa: CATLRAAGGADTQYF; CDR3nt: TGTGCCACCCTGAGGGCAGCGGGAGGTGCAGATACGCAGTATTTT
j_gene: TRBJ1-1; abundance: once; v_gene: TRBV6-5; d_gene: .; CDR3aa: CASSWREGANTEAFF; CDR3nt: TGTGCCAGCAGCTGGCGGGAGGGAGCGAACACTGAAGCTTTCTTT
j_gene: TRBJ1-5; abundance: once; v_gene: TRBV6-1; d_gene: .; CDR3aa: CASNDRFNQPQHF; CDR3nt: TGTGCCAGCAATGACAGATTTAATCAGCCCCAGCATTTT
j_gene: TRBJ2-7; abundance: .; v_gene: TRBV27; d_gene: TRBD2; CDR3aa: CASRPGSGSGNEQYF; CDR3nt: TGTGCCAGCAGACCGGGGAGCGGGAGCGGTAACGAGCAGTACTTC
j_gene: TRBJ1-1; abundance: .; v_gene: TRBV4-2; d_gene: TRBD1; CDR3aa: CASSPRQGNTEAFF; CDR3nt: TGTGCCAGCAGCCCAAGACAGGGGAACACTGAAGCTTTCTTT
j_gene: TRBJ1-2; abundance: .; v_gene: TRBV5-8; d_gene: .; CDR3aa: CASSQGGYTF; CDR3nt: TGTGCCAGCAGCCAGGGTGGCTACACCTTC
j_gene: TRBJ2-7; abundance: .; v_gene: TRBV27; d_gene: TRBD1; CDR3aa: CASSRDRDYEQYF; CDR3nt: TGTGCCAGCAGCCGGGACAGGGACTACGAGCAGTACTTC
j_gene: TRBJ2-7; abundance: .; v_gene: TRBV27; d_gene: TRBD2; CDR3aa: CASCPGTSGNNEQYF; CDR3nt: TGTGCCAGCTGCCCCGGGACTAGCGGGAACAACGAGCAGTACTTC
j_gene: TRBJ2-7; abundance: .; v_gene: TRBV27; d_gene: .; CDR3aa: CTSSLGDIYEQYF; CDR3nt: TGTACCAGCAGTTTAGGAGACATCTACGAGCAGTACTTC
j_gene: TRBJ1-3; abundance: few; v_gene: TRBV28; d_gene: .; CDR3aa: CASSLVRGGNTIYF; CDR3nt: TGTGCCAGCAGTTTAGTCAGGGGAGGAAACACCATATATTTT
j_gene: TRBJ2-3; abundance: .; v_gene: TRBV30; d_gene: .; CDR3aa: CASDTQYF; CDR3nt: TGTGCCTCGGATACGCAGTATTTT
j_gene: TRBJ2-4; abundance: .; v_gene: TRBV6-4; d_gene: TRBD2; CDR3aa: CASSAGTSVNYTIAKNIQYF; CDR3nt: TGTGCCAGCAGTGCCGGGACTAGTGTCAACTATACCATAGCCAAAAACATTCAGTACTTC
j_gene: TRBJ2-1; abundance: .; v_gene: TRBV4-1; d_gene: .; CDR3aa: CASSHTMGRRVSSYNEQFF; CDR3nt: TGCGCCAGCAGCCACACGATGGGGAGGCGGGTAAGCTCCTACAATGAGCAGTTCTTC
j_gene: TRBJ2-7; abundance: .; v_gene: TRBV28; d_gene: TRBD1; CDR3aa: CASSSVYLPITGGYEQYF; CDR3nt: TGTGCCAGCAGTTCAGTTTACCTCCCCATTACAGGGGGCTACGAGCAGTACTTC
j_gene: TRBJ2-5; abundance: .; v_gene: TRBV28; d_gene: .; CDR3aa: CASRALTYQETQYF; CDR3nt: TGTGCCAGCAGGGCACTCACCTACCAAGAGACCCAGTACTTC
j_gene: TRBJ2-7; abundance: once; v_gene: TRBV7-9; d_gene: TRBD1; CDR3aa: CATFITTGQGTGEQYF; CDR3nt: TGTGCCACCTTTATCACCACGGGACAGGGGACGGGGGAGCAGTACTTC
j_gene: TRBJ2-7; abundance: .; v_gene: TRBV27; d_gene: .; CDR3aa: CASSQGTHYEQYF; CDR3nt: TGTGCCAGCAGTCAGGGGACCCACTACGAGCAGTACTTC
j_gene: TRBJ2-1; abundance: .; v_gene: TRBV18; d_gene: .; CDR3aa: CASSPPFQAGHNEQFF; CDR3nt: TGTGCCAGCTCACCACCCTTCCAAGCGGGCCACAATGAGCAGTTCTTC
j_gene: TRBJ2-7; abundance: .; v_gene: TRBV11-2; d_gene: .; CDR3aa: CASTASYEQYF; CDR3nt: TGTGCCAGCACCGCCTCCTACGAGCAGTACTTC
j_gene: TRBJ2-7; abundance: .; v_gene: TRBV28; d_gene: TRBD2; CDR3aa: CASSDGLAGFYEQYF; CDR3nt: TGTGCCAGCAGCGACGGACTAGCGGGGTTCTACGAGCAGTACTTC
j_gene: TRBJ2-5; abundance: .; v_gene: TRBV7-9; d_gene: .; CDR3aa: CASSLGGGIETQYF; CDR3nt: TGTGCCAGCAGCTTAGGGGGTGGAATCGAGACCCAGTACTTC
j_gene: TRBJ2-7; abundance: .; v_gene: TRBV28; d_gene: .; CDR3aa: CASRLTGSWEQYF; CDR3nt: TGTGCCAGCAGACTCACAGGGTCGTGGGAGCAGTACTTC
j_gene: TRBJ2-2; abundance: .; v_gene: TRBV28; d_gene: TRBD1; CDR3aa: CASGPRTGFLTGELFF; CDR3nt: TGTGCCAGCGGCCCAAGGACAGGTTTTTTGACCGGGGAGCTGTTTTTT
j_gene: TRBJ1-2; abundance: once; v_gene: TRBV6-1; d_gene: .; CDR3aa: CASNRRELYGYTF; CDR3nt: TGTGCCAGCAACCGCCGGGAACTCTATGGCTACACCTTC
j_gene: TRBJ2-2; abundance: few; v_gene: TRBV7-9; d_gene: .; CDR3aa: CASSLLRLTKNTGELFF; CDR3nt: TGTGCCAGCAGCTTACTCCGCCTGACGAAGAACACCGGGGAGCTGTTTTTT
j_gene: TRBJ1-1; abundance: .; v_gene: TRBV7-2; d_gene: TRBD1; CDR3aa: CASSRPGQGLTEAFF; CDR3nt: TGTGCCAGCAGCCGACCTGGACAGGGTTTGACTGAAGCTTTCTTT
j_gene: TRBJ2-7; abundance: .; v_gene: TRBV4-3; d_gene: TRBD1; CDR3aa: CASSQEGQGYEQYF; CDR3nt: TGCGCCAGCAGCCAAGAGGGACAGGGGTACGAGCAGTACTTC
j_gene: TRBJ1-1; abundance: .; v_gene: TRBV7-9; d_gene: TRBD1; CDR3aa: CASRTGGTEAFF; CDR3nt: TGTGCCAGCAGAACAGGGGGAACTGAAGCTTTCTTT
j_gene: TRBJ1-5; abundance: .; v_gene: TRBV30; d_gene: TRBD1; CDR3aa: CAWSVRQGNQPQHF; CDR3nt: TGTGCCTGGAGTGTAAGACAGGGGAATCAGCCCCAGCATTTT
j_gene: TRBJ2-7; abundance: .; v_gene: TRBV19; d_gene: TRBD2; CDR3aa: CASSLPGTSGAYEQYF; CDR3nt: TGTGCCAGTAGTTTACCCGGGACTAGCGGGGCCTACGAGCAGTACTTC
j_gene: TRBJ2-1; abundance: once; v_gene: TRBV9; d_gene: .; CDR3aa: CASSTNRDSNPGNEQFF; CDR3nt: TGTGCCAGCAGCACAAACCGGGACTCAAACCCCGGCAATGAGCAGTTCTTC
j_gene: TRBJ2-1; abundance: .; v_gene: TRBV6-4; d_gene: TRBD2; CDR3aa: CASRKIAGDLYSEQFF; CDR3nt: TGTGCCAGCAGGAAGATAGCGGGAGATTTGTACAGTGAGCAGTTCTTC
j_gene: TRBJ2-6; abundance: .; v_gene: TRBV28; d_gene: TRBD2; CDR3aa: CASSGEGRSNVLTF; CDR3nt: TGTGCCAGCAGTGGGGAGGGCCGCAGCAACGTCCTGACTTTC
j_gene: TRBJ1-2; abundance: few; v_gene: TRBV6-5; d_gene: .; CDR3aa: CASRKTNYGYTF; CDR3nt: TGTGCCAGCAGGAAAACAAACTATGGCTACACCTTC
j_gene: TRBJ1-5; abundance: .; v_gene: TRBV6-1; d_gene: .; CDR3aa: CASSPLVGSNQPQHF; CDR3nt: TGTGCCAGCAGCCCGCTGGTGGGTAGCAATCAGCCCCAGCATTTT
j_gene: TRBJ1-5; abundance: .; v_gene: TRBV7-9; d_gene: .; CDR3aa: CASNYFNQPQHF; CDR3nt: TGTGCCAGCAACTACTTCAATCAGCCCCAGCATTTT
j_gene: TRBJ2-5; abundance: once; v_gene: TRBV7-9; d_gene: TRBD2; CDR3aa: CASSPERGRFGETQYF; CDR3nt: TGTGCCAGCAGCCCCGAGCGGGGGAGGTTCGGAGAGACCCAGTACTTC
j_gene: TRBJ1-5; abundance: .; v_gene: TRBV6-1; d_gene: .; CDR3aa: CARTSGEPQHF; CDR3nt: TGTGCCCGAACGAGTGGGGAGCCCCAGCATTTT
j_gene: TRBJ2-7; abundance: few; v_gene: TRBV2; d_gene: TRBD2; CDR3aa: CASSQGLAGGGYEQYF; CDR3nt: TGTGCCAGCAGCCAGGGACTAGCGGGAGGGGGTTACGAGCAGTACTTC
j_gene: TRBJ2-1; abundance: .; v_gene: TRBV9; d_gene: .; CDR3aa: CASSTGLNEQFF; CDR3nt: TGTGCCAGCAGTACAGGGTTGAATGAGCAGTTCTTC
j_gene: TRBJ2-7; abundance: once; v_gene: TRBV27; d_gene: .; CDR3aa: CASSPTGEDYEQYF; CDR3nt: TGTGCCAGCAGCCCGACAGGAGAGGACTACGAGCAGTACTTC
j_gene: TRBJ2-7; abundance: .; v_gene: TRBV27; d_gene: .; CDR3aa: CASSLVRGGYEQYF; CDR3nt: TGTGCCAGCAGTTTAGTCCGGGGAGGCTACGAGCAGTACTTC
j_gene: TRBJ2-7; abundance: .; v_gene: TRBV11-2; d_gene: .; CDR3aa: CASSFGGGEQYF; CDR3nt: TGTGCCAGCAGCTTTGGGGGCGGCGAGCAGTACTTC
j_gene: TRBJ1-1; abundance: few; v_gene: TRBV29-1; d_gene: .; CDR3aa: CSVAKPNTEAFF; CDR3nt: TGCAGCGTTGCCAAACCGAACACTGAAGCTTTCTTT
j_gene: TRBJ2-2; abundance: once; v_gene: TRBV4-2; d_gene: .; CDR3aa: CASSQDMSGFANTGELFF; CDR3nt: TGTGCCAGCAGCCAAGATATGTCCGGGTTCGCGAACACCGGGGAGCTGTTTTTT
j_gene: TRBJ2-7; abundance: .; v_gene: TRBV4-3; d_gene: TRBD2; CDR3aa: CASSQAGLAGVNEQYF; CDR3nt: TGCGCCAGCAGCCAAGCTGGACTAGCGGGAGTCAACGAGCAGTACTTC
j_gene: TRBJ2-2; abundance: .; v_gene: TRBV6-4; d_gene: .; CDR3aa: CASSDARTGELFF; CDR3nt: TGTGCCAGCAGTGATGCGCGCACCGGGGAGCTGTTTTTT
j_gene: TRBJ2-1; abundance: .; v_gene: TRBV29-1; d_gene: TRBD1; CDR3aa: CSVEATGASYNEQFF; CDR3nt: TGCAGCGTTGAAGCCACAGGGGCCAGCTACAATGAGCAGTTCTTC